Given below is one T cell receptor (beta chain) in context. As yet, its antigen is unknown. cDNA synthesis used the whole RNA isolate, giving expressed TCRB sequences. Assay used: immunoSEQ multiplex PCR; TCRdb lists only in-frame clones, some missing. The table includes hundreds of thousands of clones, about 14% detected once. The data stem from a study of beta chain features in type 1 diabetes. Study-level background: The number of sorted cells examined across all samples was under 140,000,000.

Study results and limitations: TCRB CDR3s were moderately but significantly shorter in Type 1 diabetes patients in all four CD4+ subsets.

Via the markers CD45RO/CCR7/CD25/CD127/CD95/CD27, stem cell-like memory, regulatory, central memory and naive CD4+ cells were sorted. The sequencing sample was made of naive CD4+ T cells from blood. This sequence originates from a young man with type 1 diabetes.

CDR3 amino acids: CACGGGNTIYF. Written as DNA, the CDR3 is TGTGCCTGCGGGGGGGGAAACACCATATATTTT. The chain is built from TRBV30 and TRBJ1-3, with D tentatively TRBD1 (5 bases). The CDR3 is 11 amino acids. Germline CDR1 is GTSNPN and CDR2 is SVGIG (reference sequence). V gave up 6 bases and J gave up 4 bases, with 7 bases separating them.